Listed below are T cell receptor beta chains from one sample, sequenced in a study of Ad26.COV2.S vaccination and SARS-CoV-2 variants. The assay was immunoSEQ multiplex PCR, and TCRdb's table has in-frame clones only and misses some. The data show some 420,000 clones, with 70% to 90% seen just once and about 4% held by the top ten. The sequences come from peripheral blood, collected in a trial of Ad26.COV2.S vaccine versus placebo. All receptors come from a person aged 18-60 years who received the Ad26.COV2.S COVID-19 vaccine or a placebo. The CDR3 runs from the conserved cysteine through the conserved F or W. Fields, in order: V gene, D gene, clone size, J gene, CDR3 DNA, CDR3 protein. The D gene is left open where the match is weak. Some rows mark clone size as missing; the rest say once, few, many or name a class of expanded clone.

V gene: TRBV6-2/TRBV6-3; D gene: -; clone size: -; J gene: TRBJ1-1; CDR3 DNA: TGTGCCAGCAGTTACTACAGGGCGAACACTGAAGCTTTCTTT; CDR3 protein: CASSYYRANTEAFF
V gene: TRBV4-3; D gene: -; clone size: once; J gene: TRBJ2-7; CDR3 DNA: TGCGCCAGCAGCCAAGACCCTGGGGGCCTCGGCTCCTACGAGCAGTACTTC; CDR3 protein: CASSQDPGGLGSYEQYF
V gene: TRBV7-9; D gene: -; clone size: -; J gene: TRBJ1-1; CDR3 DNA: TGTGCCAGCAGATACCCGCAGAACACTGAAGCTTTCTTT; CDR3 protein: CASRYPQNTEAFF
V gene: TRBV2; D gene: TRBD2; clone size: -; J gene: TRBJ2-7; CDR3 DNA: TGTGCCAGCAGTGAAGAGGTGGTAGCGGGGGCCTCCTACGAGCAGTACTTC; CDR3 protein: CASSEEVVAGASYEQYF
V gene: TRBV4-2; D gene: TRBD1; clone size: -; J gene: TRBJ1-2; CDR3 DNA: TGTGCCAGCAGCCAGCCGACAGGGAGCTATGGCTACACCTTC; CDR3 protein: CASSQPTGSYGYTF
V gene: TRBV2; D gene: -; clone size: -; J gene: TRBJ1-1; CDR3 DNA: TGTGCCAGCAGTGAAGGGACCAGAAAGGCGTGGTCCACTGAAGCTTTCTTT; CDR3 protein: CASSEGTRKAWSTEAFF
V gene: TRBV9; D gene: -; clone size: -; J gene: TRBJ2-7; CDR3 DNA: TGTGCCAGCAGCGTAGATATTAGCGGATACGAGCAGTACTTC; CDR3 protein: CASSVDISGYEQYF
V gene: TRBV7-2; D gene: -; clone size: once; J gene: TRBJ2-7; CDR3 DNA: TGTGCCAGCAGCTTATCTGGGTTAATTGTCGAGCAGTACTTC; CDR3 protein: CASSLSGLIVEQYF
V gene: TRBV19; D gene: -; clone size: -; J gene: TRBJ2-7; CDR3 DNA: TGTGCCACAAAACAGGGTTCCTACGAGCAGTACTTC; CDR3 protein: CATKQGSYEQYF
V gene: TRBV2; D gene: TRBD1; clone size: -; J gene: TRBJ1-1; CDR3 DNA: TGTGCCAGCATTCAGACAGGGGGCACCACTGAAGCTTTCTTT; CDR3 protein: CASIQTGGTTEAFF
V gene: TRBV5-1; D gene: -; clone size: -; J gene: TRBJ1-1; CDR3 DNA: TGCGCCAGCAGACAGGGTCTGAACACTGAAGCTTTCTTT; CDR3 protein: CASRQGLNTEAFF
V gene: TRBV9; D gene: TRBD2; clone size: -; J gene: TRBJ2-1; CDR3 DNA: TGTGCCAGCAGCGTCTTAGCGGGGGGGCTTTTGAATGAGCAGTTCTTC; CDR3 protein: CASSVLAGGLLNEQFF
V gene: TRBV14; D gene: TRBD1; clone size: -; J gene: TRBJ2-7; CDR3 DNA: TGTGCCAGCAGCCAGGACAGGCCAGGGTACGAGCAGTACTTC; CDR3 protein: CASSQDRPGYEQYF
V gene: TRBV10-3; D gene: -; clone size: -; J gene: TRBJ2-6; CDR3 DNA: TGTGCCTCGCAGGCAGGGGAAGCTGGGGCCAACGTCCTGACTTTC; CDR3 protein: CASQAGEAGANVLTF
V gene: TRBV28; D gene: TRBD2; clone size: -; J gene: TRBJ2-7; CDR3 DNA: TGTGCCAGCAGTCAATCGGGACTAGCGGGGGGTCCCTCCCTCTACGAGCAGTACTTC; CDR3 protein: CASSQSGLAGGPSLYEQYF
V gene: TRBV7-9; D gene: -; clone size: -; J gene: TRBJ2-7; CDR3 DNA: TGTGCCAGCACCTCCGAGGGGAGGAGCTCCTACGAGCAGTACTTC; CDR3 protein: CASTSEGRSSYEQYF
V gene: TRBV10-1; D gene: -; clone size: -; J gene: TRBJ2-1; CDR3 DNA: TGCGCCAGCAGTGAGAATTCGGCGGACTACAATGAGCAGTTCTTC; CDR3 protein: CASSENSADYNEQFF
V gene: TRBV19; D gene: TRBD1; clone size: once; J gene: TRBJ1-5; CDR3 DNA: TGTGCCAGTAGTGGGACAGGGGGAACTCAGCCCCAGCATTTT; CDR3 protein: CASSGTGGTQPQHF
V gene: TRBV27; D gene: -; clone size: -; J gene: TRBJ2-1; CDR3 DNA: TGTGCCAGCAGTTTAGAACTAGCAGTCAATGAGCAGTTCTTC; CDR3 protein: CASSLELAVNEQFF
V gene: TRBV2; D gene: -; clone size: -; J gene: TRBJ1-3; CDR3 DNA: TGTGCCAGCATACCTGCGTCCTCTGGAAACACCATATATTTT; CDR3 protein: CASIPASSGNTIYF
V gene: TRBV7-2; D gene: -; clone size: once; J gene: TRBJ1-6; CDR3 DNA: TGTGCCAGCAGCTTAGCGGTTGGTGCGGGAGGGTCACCCCTCCACTTT; CDR3 protein: CASSLAVGAGGSPLHF
V gene: TRBV7-9; D gene: -; clone size: -; J gene: TRBJ1-6; CDR3 DNA: TGTGCCAGCGGTAATGGGGAGCGTTCACCCCTCCACTTT; CDR3 protein: CASGNGERSPLHF
V gene: TRBV10-3; D gene: -; clone size: -; J gene: TRBJ2-7; CDR3 DNA: TGTGCCATCAGTGAGCCGACGGCGGCAGGGTGGTACGAGCAGTACTTC; CDR3 protein: CAISEPTAAGWYEQYF
V gene: TRBV6-9; D gene: -; clone size: -; J gene: TRBJ1-5; CDR3 DNA: TGTGCCAGCAGTTATAGCCCGACTCCGGGACAAGGACGAAATAGCAATCAGCCCCAGCATTTT; CDR3 protein: CASSYSPTPGQGRNSNQPQHF
V gene: TRBV18; D gene: TRBD1; clone size: -; J gene: TRBJ1-2; CDR3 DNA: TGTGCCAGCTCACCAGACAGGGGCAGAGCTAACTATGGCTACACCTTC; CDR3 protein: CASSPDRGRANYGYTF
V gene: TRBV7-8; D gene: -; clone size: -; J gene: TRBJ2-3; CDR3 DNA: TGTGCCAGCAGCTATAGCGGACACACAGATACGCAGTATTTT; CDR3 protein: CASSYSGHTDTQYF
V gene: TRBV11-2; D gene: -; clone size: once; J gene: TRBJ2-3; CDR3 DNA: TGTGCCAGCAGCCCCATCAGGGGCACAGATACGCAGTATTTT; CDR3 protein: CASSPIRGTDTQYF
V gene: TRBV2; D gene: TRBD2; clone size: -; J gene: TRBJ2-3; CDR3 DNA: TGTGCCAGCAGAAACCTACGGACTAGCGGCACAGATACGCAGTATTTT; CDR3 protein: CASRNLRTSGTDTQYF
V gene: TRBV2; D gene: TRBD1; clone size: -; J gene: TRBJ2-1; CDR3 DNA: TGTGCCAGCAGGTGGTCAGGGGGCCGTGCCTACAATGAGCAGTTCTTC; CDR3 protein: CASRWSGGRAYNEQFF
V gene: TRBV28; D gene: -; clone size: -; J gene: TRBJ1-5; CDR3 DNA: TGTGCCAGCAGGCAGGGTAGGAGCAATCAGCCCCAGCATTTT; CDR3 protein: CASRQGRSNQPQHF
V gene: TRBV11-2; D gene: -; clone size: -; J gene: TRBJ2-5; CDR3 DNA: TGTGCCAGCAGCTCAGACACGAGGACCCAGTACTTC; CDR3 protein: CASSSDTRTQYF
V gene: TRBV3-1/TRBV3-2; D gene: -; clone size: -; J gene: TRBJ2-1; CDR3 DNA: TGTGCCAGCAGCCAAGATGGGGCGGGACAGTCCTACAATGAGCAGTTCTTC; CDR3 protein: CASSQDGAGQSYNEQFF
V gene: TRBV7-2; D gene: -; clone size: once; J gene: TRBJ2-3; CDR3 DNA: TGTGCCAGCAGCTTATCCAGAGTCACAGATACGCAGTATTTT; CDR3 protein: CASSLSRVTDTQYF
V gene: TRBV6-2/TRBV6-3; D gene: TRBD2; clone size: once; J gene: TRBJ2-7; CDR3 DNA: TGTGCCAGCAGTTACCCCATAGCGGGGGTCCTCTCCTACGAGCAGTACTTC; CDR3 protein: CASSYPIAGVLSYEQYF
V gene: TRBV7-3; D gene: TRBD1; clone size: few; J gene: TRBJ2-1; CDR3 DNA: TGTGCCAGCAGCGTAACCGGGACAGTACACAATGAGCAGTTCTTC; CDR3 protein: CASSVTGTVHNEQFF
V gene: TRBV7-8; D gene: TRBD2; clone size: -; J gene: TRBJ2-3; CDR3 DNA: TGTGCCAGCAGCTTACGGCGGGGGGCAGATACGCAGTATTTT; CDR3 protein: CASSLRRGADTQYF
V gene: TRBV5-1; D gene: -; clone size: few; J gene: TRBJ1-6; CDR3 DNA: TGCGCCAGCACCAGCCGCCTCGAGGGTTCACCCCTCCACTTT; CDR3 protein: CASTSRLEGSPLHF
V gene: TRBV5-1; D gene: -; clone size: many; J gene: TRBJ1-3; CDR3 DNA: TGCGCCAGCAGCCCCCTTGCGGACTCGGGAAACACCATATATTTT; CDR3 protein: CASSPLADSGNTIYF
V gene: TRBV20-1; D gene: -; clone size: -; J gene: TRBJ1-5; CDR3 DNA: TGCAGTGCTAGTGCAGGATATAGCAATCAGCCCCAGCATTTT; CDR3 protein: CSASAGYSNQPQHF
V gene: TRBV9; D gene: -; clone size: -; J gene: TRBJ2-3; CDR3 DNA: TGTGCCAGCAGCGCTTCAGATACGCAGTATTTT; CDR3 protein: CASSASDTQYF
V gene: TRBV5-1; D gene: -; clone size: -; J gene: TRBJ2-3; CDR3 DNA: TGCGCCAGCAGCGCGGGACAGTTCCTGGTGGGTTTTGATACGCAGTATTTT; CDR3 protein: CASSAGQFLVGFDTQYF
V gene: TRBV12-3/TRBV12-4; D gene: -; clone size: -; J gene: TRBJ2-7; CDR3 DNA: TGTGCCAGCAGAGGACAGACAGCCGAGCAGTACTTC; CDR3 protein: CASRGQTAEQYF
V gene: TRBV4-3; D gene: TRBD2; clone size: once; J gene: TRBJ2-2; CDR3 DNA: TGCGCCAGCAGTCCCGGGACTAGCGGGGGGGGCTTGACCGGGGAGCTGTTTTTT; CDR3 protein: CASSPGTSGGGLTGELFF
V gene: TRBV30; D gene: -; clone size: -; J gene: TRBJ1-6; CDR3 DNA: TGTGCCTGGAGTTATGGGGACGACGATTCACCCCTCCACTTT; CDR3 protein: CAWSYGDDDSPLHF
V gene: TRBV7-2; D gene: TRBD2; clone size: -; J gene: TRBJ2-3; CDR3 DNA: TGTGCCAGCAGCTTTTTTAGCGGGGGGGCAGATACGCAGTATTTT; CDR3 protein: CASSFFSGGADTQYF
V gene: TRBV4-1; D gene: TRBD2; clone size: once; J gene: TRBJ2-3; CDR3 DNA: TGCGCCAGCAGCCAAGGTATAGCGGGGGGTGAAGATACGCAGTATTTT; CDR3 protein: CASSQGIAGGEDTQYF
V gene: TRBV4-3; D gene: TRBD2; clone size: -; J gene: TRBJ2-6; CDR3 DNA: TGCGCCAGCAGCCAAGATCCTAGCGGAGCCTCTGGGGCCAACGTCCTGACTTTC; CDR3 protein: CASSQDPSGASGANVLTF
V gene: TRBV5-4; D gene: -; clone size: -; J gene: TRBJ2-5; CDR3 DNA: TGTGCCAGCAGCTTATTCAGGGGGGCTTCAAAGGGAGAGACCCAGTACTTC; CDR3 protein: CASSLFRGASKGETQYF
V gene: TRBV5-1; D gene: TRBD1; clone size: -; J gene: TRBJ1-2; CDR3 DNA: TGCGCCAGCAGCTTGGGACAGGGGGCCGATGGCTACACCTTC; CDR3 protein: CASSLGQGADGYTF
V gene: TRBV7-2; D gene: -; clone size: -; J gene: TRBJ1-2; CDR3 DNA: TGTGCCAGCACCGACGTCGGGGGGGTCTATAACTATGGCTACACCTTC; CDR3 protein: CASTDVGGVYNYGYTF
V gene: TRBV6-5; D gene: -; clone size: -; J gene: TRBJ2-7; CDR3 DNA: TGTGCCAGCAGTTACCTCGGGGGGCACTACGAGCAGTACTTC; CDR3 protein: CASSYLGGHYEQYF
V gene: TRBV3-1/TRBV3-2; D gene: TRBD1; clone size: -; J gene: TRBJ2-5; CDR3 DNA: TGTGCCAGCAGCCCACGGACAGGGGGCGGAGAGACCCAGTACTTC; CDR3 protein: CASSPRTGGGETQYF
V gene: TRBV4-1; D gene: -; clone size: -; J gene: TRBJ2-7; CDR3 DNA: TGCGCCAGCAGCTTCCAACAAACCGCCTCCTACGAGCAGTACTTC; CDR3 protein: CASSFQQTASYEQYF